Each of the 22 T cell receptor beta chains below was sequenced from the same sample in a study of CD8 T cells in ankylosing spondylitis. Whole-study findings and limits: Ankylosing spondylitis blood appeared to be characterized by a TCR beta motif of 7 to 9 highly homologous variants.

These receptors' targets are unknown. TCRdb processed the 5' RACE reads anew with MiXCR; each CDR3 protein has one entry. In the table there are some 400,000 distinct CDR3 sequences, more than 20% of which are singletons. Material for sequencing was blood, either unsorted or a sorted T cell fraction (not recorded which). These receptors were collected from a male donor with ankylosing spondylitis.

This clonotype has only a few counts. The rearrangement uses TRBV20-1 and TRBJ2-7; 10 nucleotides line up with TRBD2. V shed 4 bases, J shed 4 bases, and the junction held 7 bases outside the gene matches. Germline V gene sequence: CDR1 DFQATT, CDR2 SNEGSKA (reference sequence). The CDR3 is made up of 14 amino acids. The CDR3 reads CSATRAGGPYEQYF. The CDR3 coding sequence is TGCAGTGCTACCCGAGCGGGAGGGCCTTACGAGCAGTACTTC.

This chain links TRBV3-1 with TRBJ2-1, with 12 nucleotides matching TRBD2. With 0 bases clipped from V and 10 bases from J, the junction kept 13 bases outside the gene matches. Germline values: CDR1 LGHDT, CDR2 YNNKEL (reference sequence). There are 18 residues in the CDR3. The CDR3 DNA follows: TGTGCCAGCAGCCAAGAAGAGCTAGCGGGAGGGCTAAGGAGGGAGCAGTTCTTC. Protein: CASSQEELAGGLRREQFF.

Many counts were recorded for this clonotype. The chain uses TRBV5-1 and TRBJ2-7; D gene unclear. Germline values: CDR1 SGHRS, CDR2 YFSETQ. Trimming took 0 bases from V and 0 from J, leaving 7 bases between them. The CDR3 covers 14 residues. In nucleotides, the CDR3 is TGCGCCAGCAGCTTGGAGGGCCGCTCCTACGAGCAGTACTTC. It translates to CASSLEGRSYEQYF.

The chain recombines TRBV12-3 or TRBV12-4 with TRBJ2-4; D is perhaps TRBD1 or TRBD2 (5 bases each). Trimming pared 3 bases from V and 0 bases from J, leaving 9 bases between. The CDR3 sequence is 15 residues long. DNA for the CDR3: TGTGCCAGCAGTTTTACGGGGCTAGCCAAAAACATTCAGTACTTC. It is translated as CASSFTGLAKNIQYF.

A few counts support this clonotype. This chain joins TRBV2 and TRBJ2-6; D call uncertain. The CDR3 runs 15 residues. Germline CDR1 SNHLY, CDR2 FYNNEI. Trimming took off 2 bases at V and 1 base at J, with 6 bases between the two ends. The CDR3 protein is CASSELGSGANVLTF. The DNA for the CDR3 is TGTGCCAGCAGTGAATTGGGTTCTGGGGCCAACGTCCTGACTTTC.

The chain joins TRBV30 to TRBJ2-1; D is unclear. With 3 bases removed from V and 5 bases from J, the gap between germline ends came to 5 bases. Per germline, CDR1 GTSNPN and CDR2 SVGIG (reference sequence). The CDR3 is 11 amino acids. The CDR3: CAWSQNNEQFF. The CDR3 DNA follows: TGTGCCTGGAGCCAAAACAATGAGCAGTTCTTC.

This clonotype came up a few times. The chain has TRBV18 and TRBJ1-5; D is unclear. Looked up from germline, CDR1 is KGHSH and CDR2 is LQKENI. This CDR3 region has 13 residues. The V and J ends lost 6 bases and 3 bases respectively, with 9 bases between them. This CDR3 reads CASSVWYNQPQHF. CDR3 in DNA: TGTGCCAGCTCGGTATGGTACAATCAGCCCCAGCATTTT.

This chain links TRBV30 with TRBJ1-1; D gene uncertain. Germline CDR1 is GTSNPN and CDR2 is SVGIG (reference sequence). The CDR3 has 14 amino acids. Trimming took 0 bases from V and 4 from J, leaving 12 bases between them. CDR3 nucleotides: TGTGCCTGGAGTGTAACGGAGGGAGGCACTGAAGCTTTCTTT. Translated: CAWSVTEGGTEAFF.

This clonotype was recorded a few times. V usage is TRBV12-3 or TRBV12-4 and J usage is TRBJ2-5, with D possibly being TRBD2 (6 bases). This CDR3 contains 12 residues. Trimming left V 3 bases short and J 5 bases short, with 7 bases between. CDR3 sequence (DNA): TGTGCCAGCAGTTTTGGGGGGGAGACCCAGTACTTC. This translates into CASSFGGETQYF.

This clonotype turned up a few times. The chain links TRBV6-6 to TRBJ2-7; TRBD2 matches 8 bases. The CDR3 runs 13 residues. The junction had 9 bases not matched to a gene; V was cut back by 10 bases and J by 4 bases. From germline, CDR1 is MNHNY and CDR2 SVGAGI (reference sequence). The CDR3 DNA is TGTGCCACCTCCCAGCGGGAGTTTTACGAGCAGTACTTC. Translation gives CATSQREFYEQYF.

The rearrangement uses TRBV20-1 and TRBJ2-3, with 7 bases aligning to TRBD1. The CDR3 spans 15 residues. The germline V gene encodes CDR1 DFQATT and CDR2 SNEGSKA (reference sequence). Germline trimming cut 0 bases from V and 3 bases from J; bases unmatched to any gene: 6. CDR3 DNA: TGCAGTGCTAGAGACGGACAGGCTATGACAGATACGCAGTATTTT. Translating it yields CSARDGQAMTDTQYF.

This clonotype was seen a handful of times. The V and J genes are TRBV4-2 and TRBJ2-7; weak D call: TRBD2 (6 bases). The germline CDR1 and CDR2 sequences are LGHNA and YNFKEQ. This CDR3 has 15 amino acids. The V gene lost 1 base and the J gene lost 2 bases, with 12 bases spanning the gap. The CDR3 reads CASSQAKTSAYEQYF. The CDR3 coding sequence is TGTGCCAGCAGCCAAGCGAAGACTAGTGCCTACGAGCAGTACTTC.

The J gene is TRBJ1-4, the V gene TRBV12-3 or TRBV12-4; D is ambiguous. CDR3 length: 13 amino acids. V was clipped by 5 bases and J by 9 bases, with 13 bases between them. In DNA form, the CDR3 reads TGTGCCAGCAGTACAAATCCGGGGAAAAAACTGTTTTTT. It specifies CASSTNPGKKLFF.

The sample holds a few counts of this clonotype. The chain is built from TRBV5-1 and TRBJ1-2; TRBD1 might be the D (5 bases). Germline assignment: CDR1 SGHRS and CDR2 YFSETQ. Trimming took off 0 bases at V and 7 bases at J, with 19 bases between the two ends. The CDR3 spans 16 residues. DNA of the CDR3: TGCGCCAGCAGCTTGGAGGACGGGGCCGGCTATCGTGGCTACACCTTC. It codes for CASSLEDGAGYRGYTF.

The chain employs TRBV3-1 and TRBJ2-1; D call uncertain. The length of the CDR3 is 13 residues. Trimming removed 3 bases from V and 9 bases from J, with 12 bases in between. Germline V CDR1 and CDR2: LGHDT, YNNKEL (reference sequence). The CDR3 bases are TGTGCCAGCAGCCAGATAGGAGTCGGTGAGCAGTTCTTC. Its translation: CASSQIGVGEQFF.

This chain connects TRBV10-3 to TRBJ2-3; possibly TRBD2 for D (6 bases). There are 14 residues in the CDR3. The ends were cut back, 6 bases at V and 1 base at J, with 11 bases in the middle. Germline V gene data show CDR1 as ENHRY and CDR2 as SYGVKD. CDR3 bases: TGTGCCATCAGCGGGAGAGGCGGCACAGATACGCAGTATTTT. Amino acid sequence: CAISGRGGTDTQYF.

The gene calls are TRBV30 and TRBJ1-1, with D uncertain. The V and J ends lost 1 base and 1 base respectively, with 7 bases between them. This CDR3 has 13 residues. Looked up from germline, CDR1 is GTSNPN and CDR2 is SVGIG (reference sequence). The CDR3 loop is CAWSGQANTEAFF. Here the CDR3 DNA reads TGTGCCTGGAGTGGGCAGGCGAACACTGAAGCTTTCTTT.

This chain links TRBV10-3 with TRBJ2-7; D not resolved. V was pared by 5 bases and J by 3 bases, with 5 bases between. Germline values: CDR1 ENHRY, CDR2 SYGVKD. CDR3 length: 11 residues. CDR3 coding DNA: TGTGCCATCAGTTCTGGCTACGAGCAGTACTTC. This translates into CAISSGYEQYF.

The J gene is TRBJ2-1, the V gene TRBV25-1, with D perhaps TRBD1 (6 bases). This CDR3 contains 17 residues. Germline V gene sequence: CDR1 MGHDK, CDR2 SYGVNS. V shed 3 bases and J shed 8 bases, with 23 bases lying between them. In DNA form, the CDR3 reads TGTGCCAGCAGTGAGAGGGGCGGACGGACAGTAAGGGATGAGCAGTTCTTC. Translation gives CASSERGGRTVRDEQFF.

This chain uses TRBV3-1 with TRBJ2-7, with TRBD1 matching over 10 bases. CDR3 length equals 15 residues. Trimming at V came to 0 bases and at J to 5 bases, leaving 4 bases not matched to a gene. Germline CDR1 reads LGHDT; CDR2 reads YNNKEL (reference sequence). CDR3 nucleotide sequence: TGTGCCAGCAGCCAAGAGGACAGGGGGTTTGACGAGCAGTACTTC. Its protein product is CASSQEDRGFDEQYF.

V is TRBV20-1 and J is TRBJ2-7; 10 bases agree with TRBD2. This CDR3 spans 13 amino acids. The trim removed 6 bases at V and 2 bases at J, leaving 4 bases unmatched. Per germline, CDR1 DFQATT and CDR2 SNEGSKA (reference sequence). CDR3: CSAGLAGAYEQYF. The DNA of the CDR3 is TGCAGTGCCGGGCTAGCGGGAGCCTACGAGCAGTACTTC.

This clonotype was detected many times. The genes are TRBV29-1 and TRBJ2-1; D not certain. The CDR3 totals 13 residues. The germline V gene has CDR1 SQVTM and CDR2 ANQGSEA. Trimming took off 7 bases at V and 7 bases at J, with 17 bases between the two ends. Here the CDR3 reads CSARRSPGNEQFF. In DNA form, the CDR3 reads TGCAGCGCCAGAAGGAGTCCCGGGAATGAGCAGTTCTTC.